This entry lists 2 T cell receptor beta chains sequenced from one sample in a study of PD-1 blockade in classical Hodgkin lymphoma. Sequencing used immunoSEQ multiplex PCR; TCRdb keeps in-frame clones, though not all of them. In the table there are 20,000 or so clones, roughly 75% of which are singletons. Each patient relapsed following autologous stem cell transplantation, and prior brentuximab vedotin exposure differed. The source material was peripheral blood mononuclear cells (PBMCs), sampled before the second cycle of nivolumab. These TCRs come from a human donor with classical Hodgkin lymphoma.

Points on this clone: A read error is the likely source, as a far larger clone sits one nucleotide away. Other DNA sequences within the sample encode an identical CDR3. The genes are TRBV5-4 and TRBJ1-3; D perhaps matches TRBD1 (6 bases). The CDR3 totals 17 residues. The V end was cut by 4 bases, the J end by 0 bases, with 17 bases between. Per germline, CDR1 SGHNT and CDR2 YYREEE (reference sequence). This chain's CDR3 is CASSQERQASSGNTIYF. CDR3 in DNA: TGTGCCAGCAGCCAAGAGCGACAGGCGAGCTCTGGAAACACCATATATTTT.

The gene calls are TRBV7-2 and TRBJ2-3, with D possibly TRBD2 on 5 matching bases. Germline CDR1 SGHTA, CDR2 FQGNSA. The V gene lost 5 bases and the J gene lost 0 bases, with 12 bases spanning the gap. This CDR3 spans 15 amino acids. In nucleotides, the CDR3 is TGTGCCAGCAGCCCATTGGGAGATAGCACAGATACGCAGTATTTT. Encoded protein: CASSPLGDSTDTQYF.